This TCR beta chain is from a study of blood T cells in healthy people across ages. Whole-study findings and limits: Older individuals had lower TCR beta diversity per million T cells (the decline was roughly linear). Strong correlation linked observed beta diversity and percent naive T cells.

As for this clonotype: Its specificity is not known.

It was with a sample-barcoded 5' primer and a J-beta primer mix that a second PCR of about 6 to 12 cycles was run. A template-switch adaptor with 12 random nucleotides tagged each cDNA molecule. TCRdb called the 5' RACE reads again in MiXCR, with one record for every CDR3 protein. The sample records 1.5 million to 1.8 million distinct CDR3 sequences, 40% to 45% being singletons. Germline V gene sequence: CDR1 SGHNT, CDR2 YYREEE (reference sequence). The CDR3 is made up of 13 amino acids. The ends were cut back, 4 bases at V and 6 bases at J, with 11 bases in the middle. The TCR was taken from a woman in her late teens or twenties in good health. The sample taken for sequencing was blood. The chain is built from TRBV5-4 and TRBJ2-1; a weak D match, TRBD2 (5 bases). For the CDR3, the DNA is TGTGCCAGCAGCAGCGGACTCATCAATGAGCAGTTCTTC. As protein: CASSSGLINEQFF.